Sequencing of this T cell receptor beta chain was carried out in a study of blood T cell repertoires in COVID-19. The study drew participants aged roughly 18 to 95 years from 20 to 30 US areas. The study counted Cohort 3 donors as recovered given two negative PCRs, clearance, or symptom resolution. Sequencing used immunoSEQ multiplex PCR; TCRdb keeps in-frame clones, though not all of them. The data show under 300,000 clones, 70% to 90% seen once. V lost 1 base and J lost 3; bases outside the gene matches: 3. This CDR3 spans 15 amino acids. The germline gives CDR1 LNHNV, CDR2 YYDKDF (reference sequence).

The V call is TRBV15, the J call TRBJ2-3, with 8 bases lining up with TRBD1. The sample was PBMCs or T cells enriched from blood (not recorded which). This receptor was obtained from a woman aged 45-65 years who had recovered from COVID-19. In nucleotides, the CDR3 is TGTGCCACCAGCAGAGTGACAGGGGTAACAGATACGCAGTATTTT. Translating it yields CATSRVTGVTDTQYF.